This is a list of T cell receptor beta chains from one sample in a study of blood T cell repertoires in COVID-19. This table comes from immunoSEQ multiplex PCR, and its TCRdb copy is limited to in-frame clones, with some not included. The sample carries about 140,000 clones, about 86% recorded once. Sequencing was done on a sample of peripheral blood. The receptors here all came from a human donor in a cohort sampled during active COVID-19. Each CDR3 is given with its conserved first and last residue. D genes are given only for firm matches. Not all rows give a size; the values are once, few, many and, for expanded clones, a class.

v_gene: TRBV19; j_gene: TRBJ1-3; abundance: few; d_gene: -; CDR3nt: TGTGCCAGTAGTATATGGGCCCGTTACACCAGCTCTGGAAACACCATATATTTT; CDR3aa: CASSIWARYTSSGNTIYF
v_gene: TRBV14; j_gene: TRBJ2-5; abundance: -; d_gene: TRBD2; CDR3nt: TGTGCCAGCAGCCATGCCGGGACTATACAAGAGATCCAGTACTTC; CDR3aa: CASSHAGTIQEIQYF
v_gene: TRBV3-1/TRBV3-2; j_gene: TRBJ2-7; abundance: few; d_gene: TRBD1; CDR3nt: TGTGCCAGCAGCGGCCGGGACAGAGCCTCCTACGAGCAGTACTTC; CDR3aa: CASSGRDRASYEQYF
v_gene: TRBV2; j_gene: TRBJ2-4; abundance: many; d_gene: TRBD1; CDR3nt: TGTGCCAGCAGTCCTGGACAGGTCAGCAAAAACATTCAGTACTTC; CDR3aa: CASSPGQVSKNIQYF
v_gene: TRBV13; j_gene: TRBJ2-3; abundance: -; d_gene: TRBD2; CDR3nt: TGTGCCAGCAGCCGTAGCGGGGGCTTAGGAGATACGCAGTATTTT; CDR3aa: CASSRSGGLGDTQYF
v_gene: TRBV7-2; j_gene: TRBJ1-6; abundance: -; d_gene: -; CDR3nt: TGTGCCAGCACCCGGGGGTCCAGGGATAATTCACCCCTCCACTTT; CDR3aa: CASTRGSRDNSPLHF
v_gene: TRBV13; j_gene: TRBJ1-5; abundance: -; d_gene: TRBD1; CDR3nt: TGTGCCAGCAGCCGAGGACAGGGGGATCGTCAGCCCCAGCATTTT; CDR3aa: CASSRGQGDRQPQHF
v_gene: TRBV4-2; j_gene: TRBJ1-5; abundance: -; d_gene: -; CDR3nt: TGTGCCAGCAGCCCCCTGGGGGGGTTCAGCAATCAGCCCCAGCATTTT; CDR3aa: CASSPLGGFSNQPQHF
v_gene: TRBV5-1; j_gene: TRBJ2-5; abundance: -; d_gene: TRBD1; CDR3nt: TGCGCCAGCAGCTCCCGTCCCGGGACAGGGACGTGGGAGACCCAGTACTTC; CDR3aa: CASSSRPGTGTWETQYF
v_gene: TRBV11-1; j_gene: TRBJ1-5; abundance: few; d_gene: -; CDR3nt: TGTGCCAGCAGCTTACGGCAGGGGACACACAATCAGCCCCAGCATTTT; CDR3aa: CASSLRQGTHNQPQHF
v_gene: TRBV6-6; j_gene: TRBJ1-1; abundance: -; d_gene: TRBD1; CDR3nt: TGTGCCAGCAGCCCAGACAGGGGGTGGAACACTGAAGCTTTCTTT; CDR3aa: CASSPDRGWNTEAFF
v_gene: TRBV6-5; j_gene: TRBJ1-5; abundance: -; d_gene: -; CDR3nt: TGTGCCAGCAACGACCCGGGGGGGGCGCCCCAGCATTTT; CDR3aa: CASNDPGGAPQHF
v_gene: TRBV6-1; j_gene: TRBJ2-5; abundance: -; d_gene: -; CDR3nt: TGTGCCAGCAGTGAAGCTCACTCAGAGACCCAGTACTTC; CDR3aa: CASSEAHSETQYF
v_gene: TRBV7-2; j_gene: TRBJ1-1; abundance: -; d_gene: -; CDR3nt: TGTGCCAGCAGCGAACAGACAGCTATGAACACTGAAGCTTTCTTT; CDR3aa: CASSEQTAMNTEAFF
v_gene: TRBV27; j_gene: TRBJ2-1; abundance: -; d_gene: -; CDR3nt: TGTGCCAGCAGTTTATTTGCGGCGAATGAGCAGTTCTTC; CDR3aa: CASSLFAANEQFF
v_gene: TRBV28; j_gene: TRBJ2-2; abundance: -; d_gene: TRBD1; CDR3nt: TGTGCCAGCAGCAAAAAACCCCGGGACAGGGGAACCGGGGAGCTGTTTTTT; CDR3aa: CASSKKPRDRGTGELFF
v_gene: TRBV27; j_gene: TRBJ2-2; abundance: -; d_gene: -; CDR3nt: TGTGCCAGCAGTTTATTCGGGACACCCAAGGCCGGGGAGCTGTTTTTT; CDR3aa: CASSLFGTPKAGELFF
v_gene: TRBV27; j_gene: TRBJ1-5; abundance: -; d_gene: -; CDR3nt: TGTGCCAGCAGTCCCCTGACAAGTAGCAATCAGCCCCAGCATTTT; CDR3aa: CASSPLTSSNQPQHF
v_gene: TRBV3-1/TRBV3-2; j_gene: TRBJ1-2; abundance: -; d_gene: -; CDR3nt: TGTGCCAGCAGCGCGGGGGCCTCGTTCGGTGGCTACACCTTC; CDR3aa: CASSAGASFGGYTF
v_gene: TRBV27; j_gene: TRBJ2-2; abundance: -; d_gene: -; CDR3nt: TGTGCCAGCAGTTCTAACAGGGTTGGAACCGGGGAGCTGTTTTTT; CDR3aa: CASSSNRVGTGELFF
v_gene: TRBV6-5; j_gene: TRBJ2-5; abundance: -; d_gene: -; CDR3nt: TGTGCCAGCACTCACTCCGGGACTCACAGGCGGACCCAGTACTTC; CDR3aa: CASTHSGTHRRTQYF
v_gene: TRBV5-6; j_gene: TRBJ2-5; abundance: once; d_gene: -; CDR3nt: TGTGCCAGCAGCTTGATATCTAGCCAAGAGACCCAGTACTTC; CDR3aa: CASSLISSQETQYF
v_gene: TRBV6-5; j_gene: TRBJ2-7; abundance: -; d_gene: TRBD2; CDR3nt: TGTGCCAGCAGTCCACGGGGGGCCTACGAGCAGTACTTC; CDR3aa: CASSPRGAYEQYF
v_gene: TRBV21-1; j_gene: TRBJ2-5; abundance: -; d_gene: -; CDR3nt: TGTGCCAGCAGCACCCCTACCCCAAAACAAGAGACCCAGTACTTC; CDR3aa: CASSTPTPKQETQYF
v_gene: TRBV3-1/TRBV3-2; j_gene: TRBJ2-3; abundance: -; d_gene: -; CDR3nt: TGTGCCAGCAGCCAAGATAACCGGCGGGGTTCCGCAGATACGCAGTATTTT; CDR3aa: CASSQDNRRGSADTQYF
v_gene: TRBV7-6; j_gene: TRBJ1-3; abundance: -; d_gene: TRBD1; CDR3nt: TGTGCCAGCAGCCCTACACAGGGGGCGGGAAACACCATATATTTT; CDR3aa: CASSPTQGAGNTIYF
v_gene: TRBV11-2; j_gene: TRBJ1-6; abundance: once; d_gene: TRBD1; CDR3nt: TGTGCCAGCAGCTTGACAGGGGATTCACCCCTCCACTTT; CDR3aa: CASSLTGDSPLHF
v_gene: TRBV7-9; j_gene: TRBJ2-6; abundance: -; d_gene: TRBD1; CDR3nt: TGTGCCAGCCTTTCATCTACAGGGGAGACCTCTACTTTC; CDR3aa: CASLSSTGETSTF
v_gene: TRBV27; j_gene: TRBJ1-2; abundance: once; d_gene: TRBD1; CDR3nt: TGTGCCAGCAGTTTAGCAGGGGGAATCTATGGCTACACCTTC; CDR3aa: CASSLAGGIYGYTF
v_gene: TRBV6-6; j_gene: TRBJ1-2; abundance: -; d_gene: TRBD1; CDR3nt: TGTGCCAGCAGCAGACCCGGACAGGGGATGTATGGCTACACCTTC; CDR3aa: CASSRPGQGMYGYTF
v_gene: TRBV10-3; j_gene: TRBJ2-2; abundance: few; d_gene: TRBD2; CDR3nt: TGTGCCATCATGCGGACTAGCGGAATCACCGGGGAGCTGTTTTTT; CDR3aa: CAIMRTSGITGELFF
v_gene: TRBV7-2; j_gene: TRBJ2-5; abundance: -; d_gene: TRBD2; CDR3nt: TGTGCCAGCAGCCATACTAGCGGGGGGGGCTCGGGCCAAGAGACCCAGTACTTC; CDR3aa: CASSHTSGGGSGQETQYF
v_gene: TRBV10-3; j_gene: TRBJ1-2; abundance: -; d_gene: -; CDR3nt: TGTGCCATCAGTGAGTCGCACGGTACTAACTATGGCTACACCTTC; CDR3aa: CAISESHGTNYGYTF
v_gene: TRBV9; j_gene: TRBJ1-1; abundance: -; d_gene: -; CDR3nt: TGTGCCAGCAGCGTAGATATGGGGGCTACTGAAGCTTTCTTT; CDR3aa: CASSVDMGATEAFF
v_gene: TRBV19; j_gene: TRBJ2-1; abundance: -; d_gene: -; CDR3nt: TGTGCCAGTAGTTTTACCCCTCGCGGCTCCAATGAGCAGTTCTTC; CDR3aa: CASSFTPRGSNEQFF
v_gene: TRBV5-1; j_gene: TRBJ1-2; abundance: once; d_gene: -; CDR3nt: TGCGCCACCCGGGACACTGACTATGGCTACACCTTC; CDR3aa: CATRDTDYGYTF
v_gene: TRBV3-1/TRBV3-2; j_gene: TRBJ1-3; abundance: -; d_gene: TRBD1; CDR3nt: TGTGCCAGCAGCCAAGGATTGGGCAGGGGGAGAGGAAACACCATATATTTT; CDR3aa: CASSQGLGRGRGNTIYF
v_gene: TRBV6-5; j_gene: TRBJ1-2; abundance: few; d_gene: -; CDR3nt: TGTGCCAGCAGATTATACGGGACACACTATGGCTACACCTTC; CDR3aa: CASRLYGTHYGYTF
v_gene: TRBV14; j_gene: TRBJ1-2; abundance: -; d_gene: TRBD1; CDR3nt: TGTGCCAGCAGCCAAGTCCCAGGAGGACAGGGGGATGGCTACACCTTC; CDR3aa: CASSQVPGGQGDGYTF
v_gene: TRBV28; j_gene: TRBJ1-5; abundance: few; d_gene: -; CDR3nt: TGTGCCAGCAGTTTACGCACGGGTGAAAATCAGCCCCAGCATTTT; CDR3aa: CASSLRTGENQPQHF
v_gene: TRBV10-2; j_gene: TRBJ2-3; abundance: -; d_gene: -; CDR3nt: TGCGCCAGCAGTGACCCTATTTACGGGGTGAACACAGATACGCAGTATTTT; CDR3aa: CASSDPIYGVNTDTQYF
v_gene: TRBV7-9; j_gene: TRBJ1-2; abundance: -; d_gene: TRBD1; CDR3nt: TGTGCCAGCAGCCCTGATACAACCGGGACAGCGACTTATGGCTACACCTTC; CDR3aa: CASSPDTTGTATYGYTF
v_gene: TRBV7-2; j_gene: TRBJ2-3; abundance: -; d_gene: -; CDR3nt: TGTGCCAGCAGCCTAAAACGAATCGGGGGTTTTGGTACAGATACGCAGTATTTT; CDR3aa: CASSLKRIGGFGTDTQYF
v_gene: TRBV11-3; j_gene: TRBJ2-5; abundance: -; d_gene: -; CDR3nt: TGTGCCAGCAGCTTAGCCGGAGGGGGCGCGGGAGAGACCCAGTACTTC; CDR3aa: CASSLAGGGAGETQYF
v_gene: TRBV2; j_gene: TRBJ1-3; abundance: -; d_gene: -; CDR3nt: TGTGCCAGCACCGCGGAGGGTTTCTCTGGAAACACCATATATTTT; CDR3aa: CASTAEGFSGNTIYF
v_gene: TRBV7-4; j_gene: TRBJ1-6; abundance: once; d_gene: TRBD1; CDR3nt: TGTGCCAGCAGCTTAGGAACAGGGGGCTCCTATAATTCACCCCTCCACTTT; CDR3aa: CASSLGTGGSYNSPLHF
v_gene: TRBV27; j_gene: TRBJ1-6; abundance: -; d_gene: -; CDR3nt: TGTGCCAGCAGTTTATCTCAGGGCTTCTCCTATAATTCACCCCTCCACTTT; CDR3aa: CASSLSQGFSYNSPLHF
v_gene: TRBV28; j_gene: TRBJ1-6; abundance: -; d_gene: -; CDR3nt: TGTGCCAGCAGCCGGGAGGATAATTCACCCCTCCACTTT; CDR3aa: CASSREDNSPLHF
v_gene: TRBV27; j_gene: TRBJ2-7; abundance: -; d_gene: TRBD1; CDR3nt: TGTGCCAGCAGTTTACAGGGGGCATCGTACGAGCAGTACTTC; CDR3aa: CASSLQGASYEQYF
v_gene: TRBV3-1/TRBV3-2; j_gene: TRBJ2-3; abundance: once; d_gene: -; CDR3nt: TGTGCCAGCAGCCAGATTCGACAGTCAGATACGCAGTATTTT; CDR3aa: CASSQIRQSDTQYF